This T cell receptor beta chain is from a study of blood T cell repertoires in COVID-19. The protocol was immunoSEQ multiplex PCR, while the TCRdb copy is restricted to in-frame clones and leaves out a portion. The table shows around 260,000 clones, with around nine tenths occurring only once. The receptor comes from a man aged 35-49 years who had recovered from COVID-19. Sequencing input: peripheral blood.

The CDR3 DNA reads as TGTGCCAGTGGCGACAGGGGCAATCTGTATTTT. Its translation is CASGDRGNLYF. This chain connects TRBV19 to TRBJ2-3, with TRBD1 matching over 8 bases. The CDR3 totals 11 residues. The germline gives CDR1 LNHDA, CDR2 SQIVND (reference sequence). J gave up 14 bases and V 8 bases, and 9 bases lay outside the gene matches.